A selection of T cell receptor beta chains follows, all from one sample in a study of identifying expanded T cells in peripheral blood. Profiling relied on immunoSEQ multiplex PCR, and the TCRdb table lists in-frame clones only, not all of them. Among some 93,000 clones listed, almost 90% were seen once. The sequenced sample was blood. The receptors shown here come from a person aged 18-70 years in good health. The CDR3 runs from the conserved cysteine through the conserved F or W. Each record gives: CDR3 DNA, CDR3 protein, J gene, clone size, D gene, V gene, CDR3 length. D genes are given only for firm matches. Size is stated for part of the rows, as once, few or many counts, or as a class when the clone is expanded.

DNA: TGTGCCAGCAGTGAAGCTAAGGGGAGGGGCGGGACAGATACGCAGTATTTT
CDR3: CASSEAKGRGGTDTQYF
J: TRBJ2-3
size: .
D: TRBD2
V: TRBV6-1
length: 17

DNA: TGCGCCAGCAGCCGACAGGGCCGCAGTGAAAAACTGTTTTTT
CDR3: CASSRQGRSEKLFF
J: TRBJ1-4
size: .
D: TRBD1
V: TRBV5-1
length: 14

DNA: TGTGCCAGCAGCGTAGCCCCCCTGGACAGGGTTAGTATCTACGAGCAGTACTTC
CDR3: CASSVAPLDRVSIYEQYF
J: TRBJ2-7
size: .
D: TRBD1
V: TRBV9
length: 18

DNA: TGTGCCAGCAGCTTGGTTGGCGGGGGGGCCTACGAGCAGTACTTC
CDR3: CASSLVGGGAYEQYF
J: TRBJ2-7
size: .
D: TRBD2
V: TRBV5-4
length: 15

DNA: TGTGCCAGCAGCGCCGGCCCAACTGCCTTATACGAGCAGTACTTC
CDR3: CASSAGPTALYEQYF
J: TRBJ2-7
size: .
D: .
V: TRBV7-6
length: 15

DNA: TGTGCCAGCAGCCAAGTATGGCCAGGATACACCGGGGAGCTGTTTTTT
CDR3: CASSQVWPGYTGELFF
J: TRBJ2-2
size: .
D: .
V: TRBV14
length: 16

DNA: TGTGCCAGCAGCCAAGAGTCCACAGATACGCAGTATTTT
CDR3: CASSQESTDTQYF
J: TRBJ2-3
size: few
D: .
V: TRBV4-2
length: 13

DNA: TGTGCCAGCAGTGCCTCAAGCGGGGGCGGAGATACGCAGTATTTT
CDR3: CASSASSGGGDTQYF
J: TRBJ2-3
size: .
D: TRBD2
V: TRBV6-4
length: 15

DNA: TGTGCCAGCAGCTTAATTAAAACTAGCGGGAGGGGGAGAAATGAGCAGTTCTTC
CDR3: CASSLIKTSGRGRNEQFF
J: TRBJ2-1
size: .
D: TRBD2
V: TRBV7-3
length: 18

DNA: TGCGCCAGCAGCCAAGGGGGAAGGGCGTACAGGGACGGATCCGGGGAGCTGTTTTTT
CDR3: CASSQGGRAYRDGSGELFF
J: TRBJ2-2
size: .
D: .
V: TRBV4-3
length: 19

DNA: TGTGCCATCAGTGGGGGACTAGCGGGGGTCTACGAGCAGTACTTC
CDR3: CAISGGLAGVYEQYF
J: TRBJ2-7
size: .
D: TRBD2
V: TRBV10-3
length: 15

DNA: TGCGCCAGCAGCCAAGATGGCAGGGGATGGTATGGCTACACCTTC
CDR3: CASSQDGRGWYGYTF
J: TRBJ1-2
size: few
D: .
V: TRBV4-1
length: 15

DNA: TGCGCCAGCAGTGAGTACAGGGATCTCGACACTGAAGCTTTCTTT
CDR3: CASSEYRDLDTEAFF
J: TRBJ1-1
size: .
D: .
V: TRBV10-2
length: 15

DNA: TGTGCCAGTAGCCTCCGCAAGGGTTTAGGGGAGCTGTTTTTT
CDR3: CASSLRKGLGELFF
J: TRBJ2-2
size: .
D: .
V: TRBV19
length: 14

DNA: TGCGCCAGCAGCTTAGGGACTAGCGGGGCCTTCTCCTACGAGCAGTACTTC
CDR3: CASSLGTSGAFSYEQYF
J: TRBJ2-7
size: .
D: TRBD2
V: TRBV5-1
length: 17

DNA: TGCGCCAGCAGCCAAGTGGGGGGGGCTCGGAACTATGGCTACACCTTC
CDR3: CASSQVGGARNYGYTF
J: TRBJ1-2
size: .
D: .
V: TRBV4-1
length: 16

DNA: TGTGCCAGCAGTGAACTAGACAGGGGCTCTGGCTACACCTTC
CDR3: CASSELDRGSGYTF
J: TRBJ1-2
size: .
D: TRBD1
V: TRBV6-1
length: 14

DNA: TGTGCCAGCAGCCAAGATAAGGCGCAGGGAGCCACTGAAGCTTTCTTT
CDR3: CASSQDKAQGATEAFF
J: TRBJ1-1
size: .
D: .
V: TRBV4-2
length: 16

DNA: TGTGCCAGCAGACAAACAGGGAATGAGCAGTTCTTC
CDR3: CASRQTGNEQFF
J: TRBJ2-1
size: .
D: .
V: TRBV5-8
length: 12

DNA: TGTGCCAGCAGCCAAGGGTCAGGGCCTAATCAGCCCCAGCATTTT
CDR3: CASSQGSGPNQPQHF
J: TRBJ1-5
size: .
D: .
V: TRBV14
length: 15

DNA: TGTGCCAGCACCTCGGGGGTAGTCCAAGAGACCCAGTACTTC
CDR3: CASTSGVVQETQYF
J: TRBJ2-5
size: .
D: .
V: TRBV9
length: 14

DNA: TGCAGCGTTGGACCTTGGGTAGCGGGAGGCACAGATACGCAGTATTTT
CDR3: CSVGPWVAGGTDTQYF
J: TRBJ2-3
size: .
D: TRBD2
V: TRBV29-1
length: 16

DNA: TGTGCTAGTGGTTTGGGGACTAGCGGAAACTACAATGAGCAGTTCTTC
CDR3: CASGLGTSGNYNEQFF
J: TRBJ2-1
size: .
D: TRBD2
V: TRBV12-5
length: 16

DNA: TGTGCCATCAGCGACAGGGGGCAAAGTAGAGAGACCCAGTACTTC
CDR3: CAISDRGQSRETQYF
J: TRBJ2-5
size: .
D: TRBD1
V: TRBV10-3
length: 15

DNA: TGTGCCAGCAGCGTAGAGGGGGGAATGGAAAACACCATATATTTT
CDR3: CASSVEGGMENTIYF
J: TRBJ1-3
size: .
D: .
V: TRBV9
length: 15

DNA: TGTGCCAGCTCACCACGGACTAGCGAACACCAAGAGACCCAGTACTTC
CDR3: CASSPRTSEHQETQYF
J: TRBJ2-5
size: .
D: TRBD2
V: TRBV18
length: 16

DNA: TGTGCCAGCAGCCCTACCAAAACCTGCGGGGAGAACACTGAAGCTTTCTTT
CDR3: CASSPTKTCGENTEAFF
J: TRBJ1-1
size: .
D: .
V: TRBV21-1
length: 17

DNA: TGTGGATTCAGGGGGCGGGAGCCACCCCTCCACTTT
CDR3: CGFRGREPPLHF
J: TRBJ1-6
size: .
D: TRBD1
V: TRBV30
length: 12

DNA: TGTGCCAGCAGTGAAGCTACCGGGACAGGGGGAGATAGGCAGTACTTC
CDR3: CASSEATGTGGDRQYF
J: TRBJ2-7
size: many
D: TRBD1
V: TRBV6-1
length: 16

DNA: TGCGCCAGCAGCCCCTTGGGACACCACTCTGGAAACACCATATATTTT
CDR3: CASSPLGHHSGNTIYF
J: TRBJ1-3
size: .
D: .
V: TRBV5-1
length: 16

DNA: TGTGCCAGCAGCGTAGGGGTCAGGAACACCGGGGAGCTGTTTTTT
CDR3: CASSVGVRNTGELFF
J: TRBJ2-2
size: .
D: .
V: TRBV9
length: 15

DNA: TGTGCCAGTTCGGATACAGGGGGCTCGGTGCAGTACTTC
CDR3: CASSDTGGSVQYF
J: TRBJ2-7
size: few
D: TRBD1
V: TRBV11-3
length: 13

DNA: TGTGCCAGCAGCGTAGATGGCGGGCGACAAGAGACCCAGTACTTC
CDR3: CASSVDGGRQETQYF
J: TRBJ2-5
size: .
D: .
V: TRBV9
length: 15

DNA: TGTGCCAGCACAAATGAGGGGGCCGCCTATGGCTACACCTTC
CDR3: CASTNEGAAYGYTF
J: TRBJ1-2
size: once
D: TRBD1
V: TRBV5-4
length: 14

DNA: TGTGCCAGCAGCGTAGCGGAGCCTCACTACGAGCAGTACTTC
CDR3: CASSVAEPHYEQYF
J: TRBJ2-7
size: .
D: .
V: TRBV9
length: 14

DNA: TGTGCCAGCAGCCGCTTGGGGACCTTCTCCTTAGCAGAGACCCAGTACTTC
CDR3: CASSRLGTFSLAETQYF
J: TRBJ2-5
size: .
D: .
V: TRBV5-6
length: 17

DNA: TGTGCCAGCAGTTACTCTTCACAGGGTCCGTCGGGCTACACCTTC
CDR3: CASSYSSQGPSGYTF
J: TRBJ1-2
size: .
D: .
V: TRBV6-5
length: 15

DNA: TGTGCTAGTGGTCGCCAGCCCCAGCATTTT
CDR3: CASGRQPQHF
J: TRBJ1-5
size: few
D: .
V: TRBV12-5
length: 10

DNA: TGTGCCAGCAGCACGGGACTAGCGGGGGCGTTCACAGATACGCAGTATTTT
CDR3: CASSTGLAGAFTDTQYF
J: TRBJ2-3
size: .
D: TRBD2
V: TRBV5-4
length: 17

DNA: TGTGCCAGCAGTGGTGCGGGAAACATTCAGTACTTC
CDR3: CASSGAGNIQYF
J: TRBJ2-4
size: .
D: .
V: TRBV25-1
length: 12

DNA: TGTGCCAGCAGCTTGTACGGTGGGAGGCGGGAGCAGTACTTC
CDR3: CASSLYGGRREQYF
J: TRBJ2-7
size: .
D: .
V: TRBV5-6
length: 14

DNA: TGTGCCAGCAGTGATCGTAATCAGCCCCAGCATTTT
CDR3: CASSDRNQPQHF
J: TRBJ1-5
size: .
D: .
V: TRBV28
length: 12

DNA: TGTGCCAGCAGGCGGGGGGCCCACGAGCAGTACTTC
CDR3: CASRRGAHEQYF
J: TRBJ2-7
size: .
D: TRBD2
V: TRBV2
length: 12

DNA: TGTGCCAGCAGTTTTAAGGGGCGCTACGAGCAGTACTTC
CDR3: CASSFKGRYEQYF
J: TRBJ2-7
size: .
D: .
V: TRBV27
length: 13

DNA: TGTGCCAGCAGTGAAGAAAGGGCGGGGGGTAACACAGATACGCAGTATTTT
CDR3: CASSEERAGGNTDTQYF
J: TRBJ2-3
size: few
D: TRBD2
V: TRBV2
length: 17

DNA: TGTGCCAGCAGCTTGGCGGGGAACACCGGGGAGCTGTTTTTT
CDR3: CASSLAGNTGELFF
J: TRBJ2-2
size: once
D: .
V: TRBV5-4
length: 14

DNA: TGTGCCTGGAGAGCCGGGACAGGGATCTCTGGAAACACCATATATTTT
CDR3: CAWRAGTGISGNTIYF
J: TRBJ1-3
size: .
D: TRBD1
V: TRBV30
length: 16

DNA: TGTGCCAGCAGCTTAGAAGATTATGGCTACACCTTC
CDR3: CASSLEDYGYTF
J: TRBJ1-2
size: .
D: .
V: TRBV11-2
length: 12

DNA: TGTGCCAGCACCGGGGCGGGGGGGGCGGCTGGCTACACCTTC
CDR3: CASTGAGGAAGYTF
J: TRBJ1-2
size: .
D: .
V: TRBV7-2
length: 14

DNA: TGTGCCAGCACCCAGGTCATGGGCTATGGCTACACCTTC
CDR3: CASTQVMGYGYTF
J: TRBJ1-2
size: .
D: .
V: TRBV28
length: 13

DNA: TGTGCCATCAGCCGGGACAGGGGGCTGATCTATGGCTACACCTTC
CDR3: CAISRDRGLIYGYTF
J: TRBJ1-2
size: .
D: TRBD1
V: TRBV10-3
length: 15

DNA: TGTGCCAGCAGCTACGGGGGACAGCCCCAGCATTTT
CDR3: CASSYGGQPQHF
J: TRBJ1-5
size: .
D: .
V: TRBV27
length: 12